These 27 T cell receptor beta chains share one sample of origin, sequenced in a study of technical replicates of blood from a handful of donors. TCRdb's table, derived via immunoSEQ multiplex PCR, lists solely in-frame clones and lacks some. The data show some 76,000 clones, under 95% seen once. Sequenced sample: T cells isolated from PBMCs. The receptor set was obtained from a human donor in good health.

This chain uses TRBV30 with TRBJ1-1; 7 bases map to TRBD1. With 3 bases clipped from V and 2 bases from J, the junction kept 3 bases outside the gene matches. Germline V CDR1 and CDR2: GTSNPN, SVGIG (reference sequence). This CDR3 has 13 residues. This CDR3 reads CAWRQGTNTEAFF. The CDR3 bases are TGTGCCTGGAGACAGGGGACCAACACTGAAGCTTTCTTT. The variable domain in full, completed from reference TRBV30 and TRBJ1-1, reads SQTIHQWPATLVQPVGSPLSLECTVEGTSNPNLYWYRQAAGRGLQLLFYSVGIGQISSEVPQNLSASRPQDRQFILSSKKLLLSDSGFYLCAWRQGTNTEAFFGQGTRLTVV.

CDR3 protein: CATSRVLGINNGYTF. The CDR3 DNA reads as TGTGCCACCAGCAGAGTTCTCGGGATTAATAATGGCTACACCTTC. This chain joins TRBV15 and TRBJ1-2; the D is unclear. V gave up 1 base and J gave up 6 bases, with 15 bases separating them. Germline lookup yields CDR1 LNHNV and CDR2 YYDKDF (reference sequence). The length of the CDR3 is 15 residues.

CDR3 sequence (DNA): TGCGCCAGCAGCGGACTAGCGGGAGCTAAGGAGCTGTTTTTT. This gives the protein CASSGLAGAKELFF. The genes are TRBV10-2 and TRBJ2-2; 13 bases line up with TRBD2. Germline lookup yields CDR1 WSHSY and CDR2 SAAADI. V lost 6 bases, J lost 10 bases, and 5 bases stayed unmatched. The CDR3 consists of 14 residues.

The chain recombines TRBV5-1 with TRBJ2-3; the D gene is possibly TRBD2 (6 bases). Germline V gene lookup returns CDR1 SGHRS and CDR2 YFSETQ. The germline V and J ends were trimmed by 0 bases and 3 bases, with 8 bases remaining between them. The CDR3 runs to 14 residues. DNA of the CDR3: TGCGCCAGCAGCTTGGCGGGGGATACAGATACGCAGTATTTT. This codes for CASSLAGDTDTQYF. Based on the CDR3 plus reference TRBV5-1 and TRBJ2-3, the full variable domain is KAGVTQTPRYLIKTRGQQVTLSCSPISGHRSVSWYQQTPGQGLQFLFEYFSETQRNKGNFPGRFSGRQFSNSRSEMNVSTLELGDSALYLCASSLAGDTDTQYFGPGTRLTVL.

The J gene is TRBJ2-7, the V gene TRBV5-1; a weak D match, TRBD2 (6 bases). This CDR3 has 15 residues. CDR1 is SGHRS and CDR2 is YFSETQ in the germline V gene. Between the trimmed V and J ends, which lost 3 bases and 4 bases, there was a span of 17 bases. The CDR3 bases are TGCGCCAGCAGCTCGGTCCGGGAGACGCAATACGAGCAGTACTTC. Translating it yields CASSSVRETQYEQYF.

The chain is built from TRBV6-5 and TRBJ1-1; possible D gene TRBD1, 6 bases. Germline assignment: CDR1 MNHEY and CDR2 SVGAGI. Trimming removed 2 bases at V and 2 bases at J, with 9 bases between. The CDR3 extends over 14 amino acids. The CDR3 DNA is TGTGCCAGCAGTTACGGGGGCGCAAACACTGAAGCTTTCTTT. This encodes CASSYGGANTEAFF.

The chain employs TRBV19 and TRBJ2-2; no reliable D call. Germline V gives CDR1 LNHDA, CDR2 SQIVND (reference sequence). V dropped 3 bases and J dropped 6 bases, with 8 bases sitting between them. The CDR3 loop spans 13 amino acids. The CDR3 DNA follows: TGTGCCAGTAGTATTCCCCTCCCCGGGGAGCTGTTTTTT. Its translation: CASSIPLPGELFF. Complete variable domain (other parts from reference TRBV19 and TRBJ2-2): DGGITQSPKYLFRKEGQNVTLSCEQNLNHDAMYWYRQDPGQGLRLIYYSQIVNDFQKGDIAEGYSVSREKKESFPLTVTSAQKNPTAFYLCASSIPLPGELFFGEGSRLTVL.

This chain links TRBV29-1 with TRBJ2-2, with 8 nucleotides matching TRBD1. The CDR3 covers 16 residues. Per the germline V gene, CDR1 is SQVTM and CDR2 is ANQGSEA. V lost 1 base and J lost 5; bases outside the gene matches: 9. The CDR3 sequence: CSVEAADRGLTGELFF. As DNA, the CDR3 is TGCAGCGTTGAAGCCGCCGACAGGGGTCTAACCGGGGAGCTGTTTTTT.

The rearrangement uses TRBV28 and TRBJ2-7; D perhaps matches TRBD1 (6 bases). Germline loops: CDR1 MDHEN, CDR2 SYDVKM. The V end was cut by 3 bases, the J end by 2 bases, with 11 bases between. The CDR3 totals 14 residues. CDR3 residues: CASSFNRVPYEQYF. DNA for the CDR3: TGTGCCAGCAGTTTCAACAGGGTCCCCTACGAGCAGTACTTC.

This sequence joins TRBV7-9 and TRBJ1-5; D is uncertain. Trimming cost V 6 bases and J 7 bases, with 10 bases left between them. The CDR3 totals 12 residues. Per germline, CDR1 SEHNR and CDR2 FQNEAQ (reference sequence). The CDR3 region is CASRIGGQPQHF. For the CDR3, the DNA is TGTGCCAGCAGAATAGGAGGACAGCCCCAGCATTTT.

V gene TRBV2 combines with J gene TRBJ1-4; D not certain. The CDR3 runs to 14 residues. Germline V gives CDR1 SNHLY, CDR2 FYNNEI. Trimming pared 6 bases from V and 0 bases from J, leaving 8 bases between. The CDR3 DNA reads as TGTGCCAGCAGGATACTTGCAACTAATGAAAAACTGTTTTTT. As protein: CASRILATNEKLFF.

In its sample, this clone was seen once. The gene calls are TRBV9 and TRBJ2-7; TRBD1 matches at 9 bases. Germline V gene data show CDR1 as SGDLS and CDR2 as YYNGEE. The V gene end was trimmed by 4 bases and the J gene end by 2 bases; junction bases not matched to a gene: 10. This CDR3 comprises 16 residues. DNA for the CDR3: TGTGCCAGCAGCCCAGGAGTGGGACAGGGAACCTACGAGCAGTACTTC. Translation gives CASSPGVGQGTYEQYF.

The genes are TRBV14 and TRBJ2-7; maybe TRBD2 (5 bases). CDR3 length: 14 amino acids. V gave up 2 bases and J gave up 3 bases, with 11 bases separating them. The V gene's germline CDR1 is SGHDN and CDR2 FVKESK. The CDR3 region has the DNA TGTGCCAGCAGCCAAATGAGGGCCCGCTACGAGCAGTACTTC. Translating gives CASSQMRARYEQYF.

The rearrangement links TRBV5-4 to TRBJ2-5; 9 bases are a match to TRBD2. V dropped 3 bases and J dropped 1; count of bases not matched to a gene: 10. Germline V gene sequence: CDR1 SGHNT, CDR2 YYREEE (reference sequence). There are 17 residues in the CDR3. DNA of the CDR3: TGTGCCAGCAGCTCCTCCGGGACTAGCCGACTCCAAGAGACCCAGTACTTC. Its translation is CASSSSGTSRLQETQYF.

The chain combines TRBV28 with TRBJ2-7, with 11 nucleotides matching TRBD2. Germline V gives CDR1 MDHEN, CDR2 SYDVKM. CDR3 length: 14 residues. After removal of 5 bases from V and 5 bases from J, the junction contained 5 bases not matched to a gene. The CDR3 spells CASSIAGGQNEQYF. DNA for the CDR3: TGTGCCAGCAGTATAGCGGGAGGGCAGAACGAGCAGTACTTC.

This clone has just a few counts. The gene calls are TRBV5-6 and TRBJ1-1, with TRBD1 as a possible D gene (6 bases). Trimming shortened V by 0 bases and J by 8 bases, and 8 bases separated the two germline ends. The CDR3 has 12 residues. Germline V lookup: CDR1 SGHDT, CDR2 YYEEEE. CDR3 region: CASSLGGQEAFF. CDR3 bases: TGTGCCAGCAGCTTGGGGGGGCAGGAAGCTTTCTTT. The full variable domain, rest sourced from reference TRBV5-6 and TRBJ1-1, is DAGVTQSPTHLIKTRGQQVTLRCSPKSGHDTVSWYQQALGQGPQFIFQYYEEEERQRGNFPDRFSGHQFPNYSSELNVNALLLGDSALYLCASSLGGQEAFFGQGTRLTVV.

This chain connects TRBV2 to TRBJ1-1; D uncertain. This CDR3 is built from 15 residues. Germline V gives CDR1 SNHLY, CDR2 FYNNEI. Trimming took 3 bases from V and 1 from J, leaving 12 bases between them. CDR3: CASSEAGSPNTEAFF. CDR3 DNA: TGTGCCAGCAGTGAGGCGGGCAGTCCGAACACTGAAGCTTTCTTT.

The genes are TRBV6-1 and TRBJ1-2; TRBD1 is a possible D gene (6 bases). This CDR3 region has 12 residues. Germline V CDR1 and CDR2: MNHNS, SASEGT. The V end was cut by 6 bases, the J end by 7 bases, with 12 bases between. CDR3 residues: CASSVGAGGYTF. As DNA, the CDR3 is TGTGCCAGCAGCGTGGGGGCGGGTGGCTACACCTTC.

The chain employs TRBV11-3 and TRBJ2-5, with 9 bases fitting TRBD1. Germline V gives CDR1 SGHNT, CDR2 YENEEA. The CDR3 length is 15 residues. After removal of 5 bases from V and 5 bases from J, the junction contained 9 bases not matched to a gene. For the CDR3, the DNA is TGTGCCAGCAGCGCTTGGACAGGGGAGGAGGAGACCCAGTACTTC. Amino acids: CASSAWTGEEETQYF. Full variable domain (missing parts from reference TRBV11-3 and TRBJ2-5): EAGVVQSPRYKIIEKKQPVAFWCNPISGHNTLYWYLQNLGQGPELLIRYENEEAVDDSQLPKDRFSAERLKGVDSTLKIQPAELGDSAVYLCASSAWTGEEETQYFGPGTRLLVL.

The rearrangement links TRBV2 to TRBJ1-3; D is ambiguous. Trimming left V 3 bases short and J 5 bases short, with 8 bases between. This CDR3 is 13 amino acids long. Germline CDR1 is SNHLY and CDR2 is FYNNEI. CDR3 residues: CASSEVQRNTIYF. The CDR3 bases are TGTGCCAGCAGTGAGGTACAGCGAAACACCATATATTTT.

The J gene is TRBJ1-2, the V gene TRBV5-1; TRBD1 might be the D (6 bases). CDR3 length equals 16 residues. Germline values: CDR1 SGHRS, CDR2 YFSETQ. Trimming took off 3 bases at V and 4 bases at J, with 19 bases between the two ends. Written as DNA, the CDR3 is TGCGCCAGCAGCTCCCGACAACAGGGCGCTTTCTATGGCTACACCTTC. Its translation is CASSSRQQGAFYGYTF. Full variable domain (missing parts from reference TRBV5-1 and TRBJ1-2): KAGVTQTPRYLIKTRGQQVTLSCSPISGHRSVSWYQQTPGQGLQFLFEYFSETQRNKGNFPGRFSGRQFSNSRSEMNVSTLELGDSALYLCASSSRQQGAFYGYTFGSGTRLTVV.

There are a few counts of this clone. The chain combines TRBV4-3 with TRBJ1-1; perhaps TRBD1 as D (5 bases). The germline V gene has CDR1 LGHNA and CDR2 YSLEER. The length of the CDR3 is 14 residues. With 2 bases removed from V and 5 bases from J, the gap between germline ends came to 12 bases. The CDR3 spells CASSQYGGGTEAFF. In DNA, the CDR3 is TGCGCCAGCAGCCAATATGGGGGGGGGACTGAAGCTTTCTTT.

V is TRBV4-2 and J is TRBJ2-3; 7 bases match TRBD2. The CDR3 contains 17 residues. Germline values: CDR1 LGHNA, CDR2 YNFKEQ. The junction had 9 bases not matched to a gene; V was cut back by 0 bases and J by 3 bases. CDR3 in amino acids: CASSQESGAIVTDTQYF. The CDR3 DNA sequence: TGTGCCAGCAGCCAAGAGAGCGGGGCCATCGTTACAGATACGCAGTATTTT.

CDR3 DNA: TGTGCCAGCAGTTACTCCCAGGGGTATGAAAAACTGTTTTTT. Residues: CASSYSQGYEKLFF. This sequence joins TRBV6-5 and TRBJ1-4; D possibly corresponds to TRBD1 (6 bases). The CDR3 loop spans 14 amino acids. Trimming took 0 bases from V and 6 from J, leaving 8 bases between them. Per the germline V gene, CDR1 is MNHEY and CDR2 is SVGAGI.

The J gene is TRBJ2-5, the V gene TRBV5-1, with TRBD2 matching over 7 bases. The CDR3 length is 13 residues. Germline CDR1 and CDR2: SGHRS and YFSETQ. Trimming at V came to 5 bases and at J to 4 bases, leaving 5 bases not matched to a gene. As DNA, the CDR3 is TGCGCCAGCAGACCCGGGACTACAGAGACCCAGTACTTC. This gives the protein CASRPGTTETQYF.

This chain connects TRBV6-6 to TRBJ1-2; 8 bases align to TRBD1. Germline lookup yields CDR1 MNHNY and CDR2 SVGAGI (reference sequence). CDR3 length: 15 amino acids. J gave up 8 bases and V 3 bases, and 11 bases lay outside the gene matches. CDR3 nucleotides: TGTGCCAGCAGTTATTACCCAGGGGGCATCTACGGCTACACCTTC. This encodes CASSYYPGGIYGYTF.

The chain employs TRBV6-1 and TRBJ1-5; 9 bases fit TRBD1. Germline V gene lookup returns CDR1 MNHNS and CDR2 SASEGT. With V trimmed by 2 bases and J by 6 bases, 5 bases remained unmatched. CDR3 size: 15 residues. In DNA form, the CDR3 reads TGTGCCAGCAGTGAACTCTGGACAGGGGTTCAGCCCCAGCATTTT. Protein: CASSELWTGVQPQHF.